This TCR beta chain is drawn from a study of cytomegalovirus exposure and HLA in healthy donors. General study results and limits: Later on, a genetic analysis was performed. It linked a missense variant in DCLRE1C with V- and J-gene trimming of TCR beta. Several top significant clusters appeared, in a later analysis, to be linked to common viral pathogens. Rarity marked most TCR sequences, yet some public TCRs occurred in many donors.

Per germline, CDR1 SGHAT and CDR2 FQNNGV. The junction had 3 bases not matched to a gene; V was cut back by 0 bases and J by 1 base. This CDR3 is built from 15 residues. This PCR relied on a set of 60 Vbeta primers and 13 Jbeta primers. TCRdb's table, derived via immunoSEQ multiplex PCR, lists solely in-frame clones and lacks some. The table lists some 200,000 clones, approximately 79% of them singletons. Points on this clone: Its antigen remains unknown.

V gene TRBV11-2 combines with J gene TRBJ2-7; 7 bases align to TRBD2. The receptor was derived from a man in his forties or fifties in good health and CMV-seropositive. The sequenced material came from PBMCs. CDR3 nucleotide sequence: TGTGCCAGCAGCTTAGATTTAGCGGGTTCCTACGAGCAGTACTTC. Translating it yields CASSLDLAGSYEQYF.